This is a list of T cell receptor beta chains from one sample in a study of OX40 agonist ivuxolimab in advanced cancers. TCRdb keeps only in-frame clones here, not all; method: immunoSEQ multiplex PCR. The data contain more than 85,000 clones, 90% of them singletons. This specimen consisted of CD4+ or CD8+ T cells sorted from blood, obtained in a trial of the OX40 agonist ivuxolimab. The receptors stem from an adult with an advanced solid tumor such as melanoma, head and neck, liver or kidney cancer. The CDR3 runs from the conserved cysteine through the conserved F or W. The D gene is left open where the match is weak. Clone size is shown for a subset of rows, as once, few, many or a class of expanded clone.

15	TRBJ1-2	NA	NA	TRBV9	CASSVHGVVGYGYTF	TGTGCCAGCAGCGTGCACGGGGTTGTCGGGTATGGCTACACCTTC
15	TRBJ2-7	NA	NA	TRBV5-1	CASSGLLGDTGEQYF	TGCGCCAGCAGCGGACTCCTGGGGGACACAGGCGAGCAGTACTTC
14	TRBJ2-7	NA	NA	TRBV27	CASSLWATGYEQYF	TGTGCCAGCAGTTTATGGGCGACAGGCTACGAGCAGTACTTC
15	TRBJ2-2	NA	NA	TRBV7-6	CASSLLATNTGELFF	TGTGCCAGCAGCTTACTAGCGACGAACACCGGGGAGCTGTTTTTT
17	TRBJ2-3	NA	TRBD1	TRBV18	CASSPWMGQGRTDTQYF	TGTGCCAGCTCACCATGGATGGGACAGGGTAGGACAGATACGCAGTATTTT
15	TRBJ2-1	NA	TRBD1	TRBV9	CASTALPTGRNEQFF	TGTGCCAGCACCGCATTACCGACAGGGCGAAATGAGCAGTTCTTC
14	TRBJ1-2	NA	NA	TRBV19	CASSPRTDNYGYTF	TGTGCCAGTAGTCCGAGGACAGACAACTATGGCTACACCTTC
17	TRBJ2-2	once	TRBD2	TRBV27	CASFPAGLAVKTGELFF	TGTGCCAGCTTTCCCGCGGGTCTAGCGGTTAAGACCGGGGAGCTGTTTTTT
16	TRBJ2-7	NA	TRBD1	TRBV6-1	CASSEAWRQGKNEQYF	TGTGCCAGCAGTGAAGCGTGGAGACAGGGAAAAAACGAGCAGTACTTC
18	TRBJ1-1	NA	NA	TRBV12-2	CASPPAPAFYLENTEAFF	TGTGCAAGTCCCCCAGCCCCGGCCTTCTACCTGGAGAACACTGAAGCTTTCTTT
14	TRBJ2-3	NA	NA	TRBV11-2	CASSPSRSTDTQYF	TGTGCCAGCAGCCCGAGCCGTAGCACAGATACGCAGTATTTT